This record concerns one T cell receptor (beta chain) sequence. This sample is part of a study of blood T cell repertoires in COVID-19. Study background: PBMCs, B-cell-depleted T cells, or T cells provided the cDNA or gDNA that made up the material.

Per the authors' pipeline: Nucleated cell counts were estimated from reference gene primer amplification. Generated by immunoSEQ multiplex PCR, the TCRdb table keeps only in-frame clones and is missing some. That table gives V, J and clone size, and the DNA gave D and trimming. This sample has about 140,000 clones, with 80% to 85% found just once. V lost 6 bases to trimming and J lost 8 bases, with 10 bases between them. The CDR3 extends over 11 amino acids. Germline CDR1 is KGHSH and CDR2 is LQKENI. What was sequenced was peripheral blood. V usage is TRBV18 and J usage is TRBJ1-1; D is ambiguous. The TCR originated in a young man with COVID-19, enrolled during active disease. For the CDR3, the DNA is TGTGCCAGCTCCCGGGAGTGGGAAGCTTTCTTT. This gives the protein CASSREWEAFF.